This note documents a single T cell receptor beta chain sequence. Assay: immunoSEQ multiplex PCR; the TCRdb copy retains only in-frame clones and omits some. Among about 220,000 clones listed, 80% were seen once. Per the germline V gene, CDR1 is MDHEN and CDR2 is SYDVKM. The CDR3 has 14 residues. V lost 4 bases to trimming and J lost 3 bases, with 12 bases between them. The sample originates from a study of blood T cell repertoires in COVID-19. At the level of the study: The cDNA or gDNA used as material had been derived from T cells, B-cell-depleted T cells, or PBMCs.

Sequencing was performed on peripheral blood. This clonotype originated in a human donor in a cohort sampled during active COVID-19. This sequence joins TRBV28 and TRBJ1-2; D might be TRBD1 (6 bases). CDR3 residues: CASSSGGGDYGYTF. CDR3 in DNA: TGTGCCAGCAGTTCCGGGGGGGGCGACTATGGCTACACCTTC.